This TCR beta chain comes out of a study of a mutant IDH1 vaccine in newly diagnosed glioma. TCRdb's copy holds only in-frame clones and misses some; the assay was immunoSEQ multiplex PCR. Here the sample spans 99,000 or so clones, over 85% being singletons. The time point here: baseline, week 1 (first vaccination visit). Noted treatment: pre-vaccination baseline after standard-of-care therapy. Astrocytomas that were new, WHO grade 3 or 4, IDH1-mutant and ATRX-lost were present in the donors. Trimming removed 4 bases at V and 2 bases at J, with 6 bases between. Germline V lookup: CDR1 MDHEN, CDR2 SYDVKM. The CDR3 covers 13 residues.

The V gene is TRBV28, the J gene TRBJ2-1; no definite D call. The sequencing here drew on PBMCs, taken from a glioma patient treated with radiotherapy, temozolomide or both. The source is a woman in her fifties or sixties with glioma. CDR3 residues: CASSSPTYNEQFF. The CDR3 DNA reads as TGTGCCAGCAGTTCTCCAACCTACAATGAGCAGTTCTTC.